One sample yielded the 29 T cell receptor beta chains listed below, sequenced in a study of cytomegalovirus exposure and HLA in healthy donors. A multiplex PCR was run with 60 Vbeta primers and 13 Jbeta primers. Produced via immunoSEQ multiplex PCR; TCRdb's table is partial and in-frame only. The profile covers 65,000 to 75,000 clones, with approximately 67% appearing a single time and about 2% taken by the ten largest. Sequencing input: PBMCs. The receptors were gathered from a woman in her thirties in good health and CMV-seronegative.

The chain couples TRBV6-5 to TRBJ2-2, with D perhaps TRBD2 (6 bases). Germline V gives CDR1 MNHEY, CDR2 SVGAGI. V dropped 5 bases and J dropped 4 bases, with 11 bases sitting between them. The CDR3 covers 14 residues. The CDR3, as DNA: TGTGCCAGCAGTCTCCGGGACTCCACCGGGGAGCTGTTTTTT. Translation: CASSLRDSTGELFF.

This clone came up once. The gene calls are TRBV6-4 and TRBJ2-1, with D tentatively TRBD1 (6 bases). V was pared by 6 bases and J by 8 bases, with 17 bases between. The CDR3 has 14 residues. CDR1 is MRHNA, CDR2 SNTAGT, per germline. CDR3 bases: TGTGCCAGCAGCCAATTCTACAGGGACGATGAGCAGTTCTTC. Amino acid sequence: CASSQFYRDDEQFF.

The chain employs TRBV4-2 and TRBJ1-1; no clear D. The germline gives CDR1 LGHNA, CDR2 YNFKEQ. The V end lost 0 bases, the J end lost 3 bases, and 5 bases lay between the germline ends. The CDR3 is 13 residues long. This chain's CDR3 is CASSQDSYTEAFF. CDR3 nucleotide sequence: TGTGCCAGCAGCCAAGACAGTTACACTGAAGCTTTCTTT.

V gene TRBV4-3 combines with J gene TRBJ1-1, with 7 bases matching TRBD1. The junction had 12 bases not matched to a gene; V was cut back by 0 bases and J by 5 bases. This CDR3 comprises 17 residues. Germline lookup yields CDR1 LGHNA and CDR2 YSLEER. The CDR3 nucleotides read TGCGCCAGCAGCCAAGATACCTTTCCCAGGGGGAGGACTGAAGCTTTCTTT. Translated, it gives CASSQDTFPRGRTEAFF.

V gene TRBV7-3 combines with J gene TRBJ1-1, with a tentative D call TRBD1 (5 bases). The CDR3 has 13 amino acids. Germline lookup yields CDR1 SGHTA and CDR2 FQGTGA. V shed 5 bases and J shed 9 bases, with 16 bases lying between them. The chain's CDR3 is CASSPSGVSKAFF. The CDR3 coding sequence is TGTGCCAGCAGCCCATCGGGGGTGTCAAAAGCTTTCTTT.

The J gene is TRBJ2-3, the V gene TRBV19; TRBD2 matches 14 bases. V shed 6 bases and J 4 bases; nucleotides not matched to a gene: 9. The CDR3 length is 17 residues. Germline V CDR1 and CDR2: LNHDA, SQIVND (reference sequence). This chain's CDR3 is CASRRLAGGPGADTQYF. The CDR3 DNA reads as TGTGCCAGTAGAAGACTAGCGGGGGGGCCGGGAGCAGATACGCAGTATTTT.

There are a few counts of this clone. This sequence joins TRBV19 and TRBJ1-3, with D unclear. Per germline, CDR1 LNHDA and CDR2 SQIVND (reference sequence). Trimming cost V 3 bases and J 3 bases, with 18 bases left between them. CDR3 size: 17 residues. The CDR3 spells CASSIAGNRARGNTIYF. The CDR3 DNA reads TGTGCCAGTAGTATCGCCGGTAATCGTGCCCGTGGAAACACCATATATTTT. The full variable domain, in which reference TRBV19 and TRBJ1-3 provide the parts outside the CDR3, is DGGITQSPKYLFRKEGQNVTLSCEQNLNHDAMYWYRQDPGQGLRLIYYSQIVNDFQKGDIAEGYSVSREKKESFPLTVTSAQKNPTAFYLCASSIAGNRARGNTIYFGEGSWLTVV.

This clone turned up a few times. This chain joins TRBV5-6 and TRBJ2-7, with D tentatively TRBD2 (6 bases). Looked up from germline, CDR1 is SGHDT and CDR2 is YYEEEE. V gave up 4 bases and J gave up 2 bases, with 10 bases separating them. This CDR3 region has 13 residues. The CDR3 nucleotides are TGTGCCAGCAGCGCGGGACTTCCCTACGAGCAGTACTTC. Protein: CASSAGLPYEQYF.

CDR3 sequence: CASSLRAKGAGNEQYF. CDR3 nucleotides: TGTGCCAGCAGCTTAAGGGCAAAGGGGGCAGGTAACGAGCAGTACTTC. The rearrangement uses TRBV7-6 and TRBJ2-7, with TRBD1 matching over 7 bases. From germline, CDR1 is SGHVS and CDR2 FNYEAQ. The CDR3 totals 16 residues. V dropped 2 bases and J dropped 5; count of bases not matched to a gene: 12.

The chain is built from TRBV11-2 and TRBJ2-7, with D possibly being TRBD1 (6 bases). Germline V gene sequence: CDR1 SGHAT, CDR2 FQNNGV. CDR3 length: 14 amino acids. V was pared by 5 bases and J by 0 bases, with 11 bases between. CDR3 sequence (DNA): TGTGCCAGCAGCAAAGACAGGCTCTCCTACGAGCAGTACTTC. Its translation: CASSKDRLSYEQYF.

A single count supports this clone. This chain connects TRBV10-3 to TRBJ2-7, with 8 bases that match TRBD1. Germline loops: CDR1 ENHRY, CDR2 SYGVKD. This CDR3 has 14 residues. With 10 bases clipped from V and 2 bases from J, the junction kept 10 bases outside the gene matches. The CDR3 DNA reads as TGTGCCACCACCGGGACAGGCGACACCTACGAGCAGTACTTC. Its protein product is CATTGTGDTYEQYF.

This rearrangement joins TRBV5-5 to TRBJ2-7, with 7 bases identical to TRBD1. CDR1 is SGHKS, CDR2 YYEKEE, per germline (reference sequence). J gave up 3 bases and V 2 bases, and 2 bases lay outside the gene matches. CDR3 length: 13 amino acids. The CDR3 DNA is TGTGCCAGCAGCTTATGGGACAGCTACGAGCAGTACTTC. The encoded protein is CASSLWDSYEQYF.

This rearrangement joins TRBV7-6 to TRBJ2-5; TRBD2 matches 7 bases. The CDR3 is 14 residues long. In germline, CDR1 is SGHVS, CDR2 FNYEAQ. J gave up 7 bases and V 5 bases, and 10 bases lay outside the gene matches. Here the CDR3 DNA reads TGTGCCAGCAGCCGGACCGCCACGGGGGGGACCCAGTACTTC. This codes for CASSRTATGGTQYF. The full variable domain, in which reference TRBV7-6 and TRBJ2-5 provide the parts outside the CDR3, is GAGVSQSPRYKVTKRGQDVALRCDPISGHVSLYWYRQALGQGPEFLTYFNYEAQQDKSGLPNDRFSAERPEGSISTLTIQRTEQRDSAMYRCASSRTATGGTQYFGPGTRLLVL.

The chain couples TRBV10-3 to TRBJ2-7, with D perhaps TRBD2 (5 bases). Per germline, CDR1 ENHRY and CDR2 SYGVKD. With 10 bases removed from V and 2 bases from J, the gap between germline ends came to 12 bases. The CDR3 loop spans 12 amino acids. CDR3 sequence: CATRDSAYEQYF. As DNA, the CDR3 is TGTGCCACTCGGGATTCTGCCTACGAGCAGTACTTC.

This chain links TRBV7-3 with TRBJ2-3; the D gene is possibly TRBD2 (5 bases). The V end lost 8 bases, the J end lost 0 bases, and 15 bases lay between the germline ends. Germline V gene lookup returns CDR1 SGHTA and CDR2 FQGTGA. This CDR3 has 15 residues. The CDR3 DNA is TGTGCCAGCCGCCCTAGAGGGTCTAGCACAGATACGCAGTATTTT. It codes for CASRPRGSSTDTQYF.

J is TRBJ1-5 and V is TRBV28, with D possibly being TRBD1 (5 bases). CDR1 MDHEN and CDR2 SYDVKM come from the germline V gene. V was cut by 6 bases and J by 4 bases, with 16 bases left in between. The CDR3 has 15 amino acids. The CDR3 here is CASSPRGGVNQPQHF. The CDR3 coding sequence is TGTGCCAGCAGCCCTCGGGGAGGGGTAAATCAGCCCCAGCATTTT.

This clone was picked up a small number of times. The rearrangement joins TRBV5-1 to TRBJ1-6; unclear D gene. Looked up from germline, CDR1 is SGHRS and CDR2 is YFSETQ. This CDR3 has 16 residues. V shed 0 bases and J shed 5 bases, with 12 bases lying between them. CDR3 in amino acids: CASSLGASTHNSPLHF. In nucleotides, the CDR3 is TGCGCCAGCAGCTTGGGGGCCTCCACCCATAATTCACCCCTCCACTTT.

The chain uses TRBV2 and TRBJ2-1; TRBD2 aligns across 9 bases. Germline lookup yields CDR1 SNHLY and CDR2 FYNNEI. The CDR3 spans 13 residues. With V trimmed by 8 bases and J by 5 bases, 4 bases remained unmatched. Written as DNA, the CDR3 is TGTGCCAGCGGTAGACTAGCGGACAATGAGCAGTTCTTC. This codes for CASGRLADNEQFF.

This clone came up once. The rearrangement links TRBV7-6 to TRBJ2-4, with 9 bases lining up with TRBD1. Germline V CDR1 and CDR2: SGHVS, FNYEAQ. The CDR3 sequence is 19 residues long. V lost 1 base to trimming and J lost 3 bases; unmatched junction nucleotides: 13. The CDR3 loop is CASSLGGHRTGVDKNIQYF. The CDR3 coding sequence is TGTGCCAGCAGCTTAGGAGGGCACAGGACAGGGGTGGACAAAAACATTCAGTACTTC.

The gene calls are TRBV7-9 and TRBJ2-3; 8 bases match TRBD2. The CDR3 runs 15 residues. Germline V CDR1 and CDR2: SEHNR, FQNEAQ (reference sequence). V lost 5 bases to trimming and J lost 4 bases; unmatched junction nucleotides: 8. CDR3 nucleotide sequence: TGTGCCAGCAGCCCAGCGGGGGCTACAGCAGATACGCAGTATTTT. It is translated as CASSPAGATADTQYF.

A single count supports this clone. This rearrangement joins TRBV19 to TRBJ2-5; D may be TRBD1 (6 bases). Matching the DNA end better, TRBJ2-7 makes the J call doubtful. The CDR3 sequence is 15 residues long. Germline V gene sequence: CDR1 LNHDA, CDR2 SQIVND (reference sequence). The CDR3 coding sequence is TGTGCCAGTAGTATGGGTTCGACAGGACCCTACGAGCAGTACTTC. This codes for CASSMGSTGPYEQYF.

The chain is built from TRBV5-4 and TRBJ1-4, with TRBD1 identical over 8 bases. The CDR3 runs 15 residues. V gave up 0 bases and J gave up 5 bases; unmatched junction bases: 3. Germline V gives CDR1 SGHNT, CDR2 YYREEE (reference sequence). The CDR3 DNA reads TGTGCCAGCAGCTTGGGAGGACAGGGAAATGAAAAACTGTTTTTT. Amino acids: CASSLGGQGNEKLFF.

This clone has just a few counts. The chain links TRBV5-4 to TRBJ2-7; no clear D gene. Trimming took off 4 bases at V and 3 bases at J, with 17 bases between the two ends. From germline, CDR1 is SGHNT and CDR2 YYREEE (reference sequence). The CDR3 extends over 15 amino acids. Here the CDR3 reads CASSPPRRFGYEQYF. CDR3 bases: TGTGCCAGCAGCCCCCCGAGGCGCTTCGGCTACGAGCAGTACTTC.

The DNA for the CDR3 is TGTGCCAGCACCAAGGGGGACAGAAGTAACTATGGCTACACCTTC. Its translation: CASTKGDRSNYGYTF. The V and J genes are TRBV6-5 and TRBJ1-2; TRBD1 aligns across 7 bases. The CDR3 totals 15 residues. The germline CDR1 and CDR2 sequences are MNHEY and SVGAGI. The junction had 9 bases not matched to a gene; V was cut back by 7 bases and J by 1 base.

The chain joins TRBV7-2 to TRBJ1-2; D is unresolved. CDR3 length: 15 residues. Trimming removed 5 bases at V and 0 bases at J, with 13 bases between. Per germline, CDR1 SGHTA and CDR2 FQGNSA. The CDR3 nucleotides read TGTGCCAGCAGCCCCAGCAGGAACTCTAACTATGGCTACACCTTC. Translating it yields CASSPSRNSNYGYTF.

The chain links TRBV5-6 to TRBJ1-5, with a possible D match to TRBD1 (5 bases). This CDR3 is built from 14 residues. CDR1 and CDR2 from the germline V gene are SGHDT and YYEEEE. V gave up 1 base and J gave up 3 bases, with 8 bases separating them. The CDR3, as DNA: TGTGCCAGCAGCTTGTTCAGGGACAATCAGCCCCAGCATTTT. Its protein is CASSLFRDNQPQHF.

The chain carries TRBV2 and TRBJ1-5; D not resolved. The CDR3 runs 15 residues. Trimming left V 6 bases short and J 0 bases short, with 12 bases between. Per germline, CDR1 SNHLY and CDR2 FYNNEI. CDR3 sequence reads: CASSSAGYSNQPQHF. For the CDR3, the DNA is TGTGCCAGCAGCTCGGCGGGGTATAGCAATCAGCCCCAGCATTTT. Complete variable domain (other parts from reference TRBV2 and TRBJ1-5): EPEVTQTPSHQVTQMGQEVILRCVPISNHLYFYWYRQILGQKVEFLVSFYNNEISEKSEIFDDQFSVERPDGSNFTLKIRSTKLEDSAMYFCASSSAGYSNQPQHFGDGTRLSIL.

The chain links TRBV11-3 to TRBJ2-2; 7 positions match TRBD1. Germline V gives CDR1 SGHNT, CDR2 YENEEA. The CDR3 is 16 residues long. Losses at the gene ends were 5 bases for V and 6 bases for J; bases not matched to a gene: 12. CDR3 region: CASSTGQDVGAGELFF. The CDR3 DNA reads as TGTGCCAGCAGCACCGGACAGGACGTGGGGGCCGGGGAGCTGTTTTTT.

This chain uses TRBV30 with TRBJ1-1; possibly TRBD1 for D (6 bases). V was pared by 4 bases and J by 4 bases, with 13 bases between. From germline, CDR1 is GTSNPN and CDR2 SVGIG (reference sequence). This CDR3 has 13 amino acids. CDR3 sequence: CAWTQGPGTEAFF. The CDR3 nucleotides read TGTGCCTGGACCCAGGGGCCCGGCACTGAAGCTTTCTTT.